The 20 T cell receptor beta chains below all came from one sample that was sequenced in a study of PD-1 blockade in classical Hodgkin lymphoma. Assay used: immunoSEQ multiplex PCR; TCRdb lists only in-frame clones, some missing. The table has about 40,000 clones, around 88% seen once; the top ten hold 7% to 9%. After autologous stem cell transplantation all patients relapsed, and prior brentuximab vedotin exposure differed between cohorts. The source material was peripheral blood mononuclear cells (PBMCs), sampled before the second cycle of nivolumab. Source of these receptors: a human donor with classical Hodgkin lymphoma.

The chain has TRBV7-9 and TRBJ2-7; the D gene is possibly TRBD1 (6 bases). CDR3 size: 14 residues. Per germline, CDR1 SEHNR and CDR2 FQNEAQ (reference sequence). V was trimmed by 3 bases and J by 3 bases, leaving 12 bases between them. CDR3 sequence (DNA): TGTGCCAGCAGCTTGGGAACAGGGAACTACGAGCAGTACTTC. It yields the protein CASSLGTGNYEQYF.

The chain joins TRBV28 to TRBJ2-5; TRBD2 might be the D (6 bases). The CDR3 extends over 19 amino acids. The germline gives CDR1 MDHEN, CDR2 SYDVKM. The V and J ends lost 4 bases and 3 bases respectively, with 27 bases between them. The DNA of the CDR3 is TGTGCCAGCAGTTCCCTTCGCTGGGGGGACCCCTCAGGGAAAGAGACCCAGTACTTC. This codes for CASSSLRWGDPSGKETQYF.

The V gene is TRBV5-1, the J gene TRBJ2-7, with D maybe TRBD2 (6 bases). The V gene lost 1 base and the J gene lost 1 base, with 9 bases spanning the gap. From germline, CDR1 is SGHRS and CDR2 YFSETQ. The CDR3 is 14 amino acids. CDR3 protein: CASSLIGSSYEQYF. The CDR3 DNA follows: TGCGCCAGCAGCTTGATCGGGAGTTCCTACGAGCAGTACTTC.

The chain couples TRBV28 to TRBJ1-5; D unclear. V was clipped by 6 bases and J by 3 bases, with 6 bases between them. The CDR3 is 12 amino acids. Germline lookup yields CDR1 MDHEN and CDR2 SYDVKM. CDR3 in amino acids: CASRAPNQPQHF. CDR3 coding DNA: TGTGCCAGCAGAGCCCCCAATCAGCCCCAGCATTTT.

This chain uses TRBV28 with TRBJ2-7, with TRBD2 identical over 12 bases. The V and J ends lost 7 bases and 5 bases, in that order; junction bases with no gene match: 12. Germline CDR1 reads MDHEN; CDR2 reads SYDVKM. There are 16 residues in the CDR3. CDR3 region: CASTPLAGGPGDEQYF. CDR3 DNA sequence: TGTGCCAGCACCCCTCTAGCGGGAGGGCCGGGCGACGAGCAGTACTTC.

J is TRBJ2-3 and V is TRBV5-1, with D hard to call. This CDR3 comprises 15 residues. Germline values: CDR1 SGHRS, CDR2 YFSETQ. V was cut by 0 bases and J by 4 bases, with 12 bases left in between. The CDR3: CASSLAGFGADTQYF. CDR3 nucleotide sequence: TGCGCCAGCAGCTTGGCCGGGTTTGGAGCAGATACGCAGTATTTT.

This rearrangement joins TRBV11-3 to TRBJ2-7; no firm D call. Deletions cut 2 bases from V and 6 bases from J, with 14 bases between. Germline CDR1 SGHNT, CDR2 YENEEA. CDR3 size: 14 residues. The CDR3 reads CASSLISTGSEQYF. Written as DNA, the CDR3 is TGTGCCAGCAGCTTAATCTCGACTGGCTCCGAGCAGTACTTC.

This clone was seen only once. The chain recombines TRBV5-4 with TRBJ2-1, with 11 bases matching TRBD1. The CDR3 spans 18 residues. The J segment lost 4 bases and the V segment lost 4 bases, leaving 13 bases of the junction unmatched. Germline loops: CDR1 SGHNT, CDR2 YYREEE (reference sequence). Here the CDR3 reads CASSGGTGGPKGYNEQFF. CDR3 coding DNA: TGTGCCAGCAGCGGAGGGACAGGGGGACCCAAGGGATACAATGAGCAGTTCTTC.

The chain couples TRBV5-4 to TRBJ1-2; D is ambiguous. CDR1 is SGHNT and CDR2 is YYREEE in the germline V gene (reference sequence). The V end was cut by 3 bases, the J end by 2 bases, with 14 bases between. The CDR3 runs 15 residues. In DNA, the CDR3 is TGTGCCAGCAGCTCACCTGGCAACCAGAACTATGGCTACACCTTC. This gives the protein CASSSPGNQNYGYTF.

As DNA, the CDR3 is TGTGCCAGCAGCCAGACAGGGGAGCTAGCCAAAAACATTCAGTACTTC. It encodes CASSQTGELAKNIQYF. This chain connects TRBV4-2 to TRBJ2-4, with TRBD1 identical over 8 bases. The trim removed 3 bases at V and 0 bases at J, leaving 4 bases unmatched. Germline CDR1 LGHNA, CDR2 YNFKEQ. The CDR3 consists of 16 residues.

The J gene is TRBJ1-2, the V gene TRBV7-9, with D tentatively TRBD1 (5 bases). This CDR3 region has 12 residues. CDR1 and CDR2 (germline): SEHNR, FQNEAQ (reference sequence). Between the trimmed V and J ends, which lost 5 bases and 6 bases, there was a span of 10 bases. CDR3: CASSIDSDGYTF. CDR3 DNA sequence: TGTGCCAGCAGCATTGACAGCGATGGCTACACCTTC.

CDR3 in DNA: TGCGCCAGCAGCCAAGCTATGACGGAGGAGCAGTTCTTC. Its protein product is CASSQAMTEEQFF. This chain joins TRBV4-1 and TRBJ2-1; D not resolved. CDR1 and CDR2 (germline): MGHRA, YSYEKL. Deletions cut 1 base from V and 10 bases from J, with 11 bases between. The CDR3 length is 13 residues.

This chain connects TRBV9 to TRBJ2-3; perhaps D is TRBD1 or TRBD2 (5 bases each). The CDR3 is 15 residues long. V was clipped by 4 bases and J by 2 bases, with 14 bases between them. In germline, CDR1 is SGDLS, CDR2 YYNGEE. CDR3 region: CASSLGAFSTDTQYF. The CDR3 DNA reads TGTGCCAGCAGCCTCGGGGCTTTCTCCACAGATACGCAGTATTTT.

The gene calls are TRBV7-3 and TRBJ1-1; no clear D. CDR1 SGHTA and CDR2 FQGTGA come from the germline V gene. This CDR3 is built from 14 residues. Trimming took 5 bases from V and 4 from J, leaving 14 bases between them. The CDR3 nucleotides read TGTGCCAGCAGCCGTTACCATAGGCGCACTGAAGCTTTCTTT. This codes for CASSRYHRRTEAFF.

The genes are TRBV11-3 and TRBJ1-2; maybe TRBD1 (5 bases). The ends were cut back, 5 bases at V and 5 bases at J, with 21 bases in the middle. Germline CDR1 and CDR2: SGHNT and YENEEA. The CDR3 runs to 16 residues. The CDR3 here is CASSPRGGDKRYGYTF. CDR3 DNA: TGTGCCAGCAGCCCCCGGGGCGGCGACAAGCGTTATGGCTACACCTTC. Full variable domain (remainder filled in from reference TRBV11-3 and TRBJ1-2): EAGVVQSPRYKIIEKKQPVAFWCNPISGHNTLYWYLQNLGQGPELLIRYENEEAVDDSQLPKDRFSAERLKGVDSTLKIQPAELGDSAVYLCASSPRGGDKRYGYTFGSGTRLTVV.

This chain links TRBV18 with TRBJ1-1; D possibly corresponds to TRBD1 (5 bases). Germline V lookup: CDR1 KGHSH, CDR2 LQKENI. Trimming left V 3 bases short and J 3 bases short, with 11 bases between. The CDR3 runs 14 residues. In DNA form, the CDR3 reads TGTGCCAGCTCACCTTCAAGGGGATACACTGAAGCTTTCTTT. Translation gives CASSPSRGYTEAFF.

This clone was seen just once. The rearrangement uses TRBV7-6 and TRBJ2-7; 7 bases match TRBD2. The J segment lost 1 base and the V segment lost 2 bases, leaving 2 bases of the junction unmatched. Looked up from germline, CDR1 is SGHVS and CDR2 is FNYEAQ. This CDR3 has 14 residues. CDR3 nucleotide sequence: TGTGCCAGCAGCTTATTAGCGGGTTCCTACGAGCAGTACTTC. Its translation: CASSLLAGSYEQYF.

The CDR3 reads CASSFLVKGTEQFF. In nucleotides, the CDR3 is TGTGCCAGCAGTTTTCTAGTGAAGGGGACTGAGCAGTTCTTC. The gene calls are TRBV27 and TRBJ2-1; the D gene could be TRBD1 or TRBD2 (5 bases each). Per germline, CDR1 MNHEY and CDR2 SMNVEV (reference sequence). V was shortened by 3 bases and J by 9 bases, with 15 bases between the two germline ends. This CDR3 comprises 14 residues.

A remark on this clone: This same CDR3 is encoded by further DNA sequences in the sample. The CDR3 reads CASSSVGAKGETQYF. The DNA of the CDR3 is TGTGCCAGCAGCTCCGTAGGGGCCAAAGGGGAGACCCAGTACTTC. V gene TRBV7-3 combines with J gene TRBJ2-5; D is possibly TRBD1 (5 bases). The germline CDR1 and CDR2 sequences are SGHTA and FQGTGA. This CDR3 region has 15 residues. The V and J ends lost 4 bases and 5 bases respectively, with 17 bases between them.

The CDR3 loop is CASTRQGTFYGYTF. The DNA for the CDR3 is TGTGCCAGCACTAGGCAGGGAACATTCTATGGCTACACCTTC. The rearrangement links TRBV28 to TRBJ1-2; D is perhaps TRBD1 (5 bases). The CDR3 runs 14 residues. Trimming left V 7 bases short and J 4 bases short, with 16 bases between. Germline lookup yields CDR1 MDHEN and CDR2 SYDVKM.